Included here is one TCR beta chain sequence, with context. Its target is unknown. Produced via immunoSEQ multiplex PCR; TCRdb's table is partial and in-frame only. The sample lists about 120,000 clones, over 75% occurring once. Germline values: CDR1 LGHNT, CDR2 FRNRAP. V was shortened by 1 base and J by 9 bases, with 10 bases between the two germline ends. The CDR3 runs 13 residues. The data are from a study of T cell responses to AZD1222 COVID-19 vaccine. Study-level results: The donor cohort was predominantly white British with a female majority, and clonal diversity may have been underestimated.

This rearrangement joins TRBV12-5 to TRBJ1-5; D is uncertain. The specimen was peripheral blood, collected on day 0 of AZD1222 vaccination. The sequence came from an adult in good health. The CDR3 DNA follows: TGTGCTAGTGGTTTGGGCCAGCTTGGGCCCCAGCATTTT. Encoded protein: CASGLGQLGPQHF.